This T cell receptor beta chain was documented in a study of blood T cell repertoires in COVID-19. Study summary: The samples span acute and convalescent COVID-19 from the United States, Italy and Spain.

Germline loops: CDR1 SGHTA, CDR2 FQGTGA. V shed 8 bases and J shed 3 bases, with 10 bases lying between them. The CDR3 length is 13 residues. As handled by the study authors: Reference gene primer amplification gave nucleated cell count estimates. Method: immunoSEQ multiplex PCR; TCRdb's copy keeps in-frame clones and lacks some. That table supplies the V and J calls and clone size; D and trimming were determined from the DNA. In the table there are 120,000 or so clones, 75% to 90% of which are singletons. Sample: peripheral blood. The sequence was collected from a human donor in a cohort sampled during active COVID-19. The rearrangement uses TRBV7-3 and TRBJ2-2; D is ambiguous. This CDR3 reads CASGEIHTGELFF. The CDR3 coding sequence is TGTGCCAGCGGAGAAATCCACACCGGGGAGCTGTTTTTT.